This T cell receptor beta chain comes out of a study of cytomegalovirus exposure and HLA in healthy donors (dated by TCRdb to 2016 to 2017). About the investigation overall: According to a later analysis, the roughly 120 validation repertoires were produced on the same platform as the 700 or so repertoires of the first cohort. The study was designed to test whether signatures of past pathogen exposure could be identified by cataloging public T cell receptors. Besides the first cohort of around 670 subjects, a separate validation cohort made up of roughly 120 different subjects was used. To predict cytomegalovirus infection status, the study brought together high-throughput TCR immunosequencing, statistical association of individual TCRs with disease status, and machine learning.

The method was the immunoSEQ multiplex PCR assay. The original pipeline was this. A statistical classification framework was built for diagnosing cytomegalovirus status from the catalog of TCR beta chain sequences. TCRdb retrieved this table from immuneACCESS and kept in-frame rearrangements only. Not all clones are present; in checked studies, unresolved V genes account for under half, and no reason is known for the remainder. That table furnishes V, J and clone size, whereas the DNA furnished D and trimming. In all, the sample holds about 160,000 clones, and over 85% of those were seen once. Jointly, the top ten make up over 4% of the sample. This clone was seen just once. Its antigen is not yet known. No much larger clonotype is one base removed from it; base qualities were not supplied. The paper as a whole reports these results and caveats: In both the original and validation cohorts, the classifier was reported to diagnose cytomegalovirus status with high specificity and sensitivity. In the study, about 150 TCR beta chains were listed as associated with cytomegalovirus. In vitro tests confirmed that a few of the cytomegalovirus-associated TCR beta chains recognize cytomegalovirus antigens. A later analysis found that TCRs clustered in the first cohort also tended to co-occur in the 120 or so validation repertoires, with 94% of cluster scores above 0. While some public TCRs were present in many individuals, most TCR sequences turned up only very rarely across donors. A later analysis had no HLA typing for the validation cohort, so co-occurrence there was scored across all 110 or so repertoires. The authors suggested that the approach could potentially be extended to other disease states and immunological phenotypes.

CDR1 and CDR2 are read off the germline V gene as MDHEN and SYDVKM. Spanning cysteine to phenylalanine, the CDR3 consists of 15 amino acids. Only the CDR3 DNA stays, 45 bases, in frame from base 1. Germline trimming: 3 bases from V, 4 bases from J; junction bases outside gene matches: 7. The donors belonged to the validation cohort of about 120 subjects, which was separate from the approximately 680-subject first cohort. This sequence uses TRBV28 and TRBJ1-2; 8 junctional bases match TRBD1. This TCR was sampled from a man between 18 and 35 years old in good health and CMV-seropositive. The sequencing sample was made of PBMCs. The nucleotide sequence is TGTGCCAGCAGTTTCAGGGGGCCCACCTCCTATGGCTACACCTTC. This translates into CASSFRGPTSYGYTF.